This entry describes one TCR beta chain. Trimming stripped 4 bases from V and 2 bases from J, with 16 bases between. CDR3 length equals 16 residues. Looked up from germline, CDR1 is SGHDT and CDR2 is YYEEEE. This sample is drawn from a study of blood T cell repertoires in COVID-19. Overall study: Whether acute or convalescent, the COVID-19 samples came from the United States, Italy and Spain. Sources were T cells, B-cell-depleted T cells, or PBMCs; the material itself was cDNA or gDNA.

Assay: immunoSEQ multiplex PCR; the TCRdb copy retains only in-frame clones and omits some. The sample lists under 200,000 clones, 86% seen once, with roughly 3.5% in the top ten. This chain connects TRBV5-6 to TRBJ2-4, with a possible D match to TRBD2 (6 bases). Sequencing was done on a sample of peripheral blood. The source is a man between 70 and 80 years old with acute or convalescent COVID-19. The CDR3 bases are TGTGCCAGCAGCCCCCGGCCCGGAGGGCCCAAAAACATTCAGTACTTC. Translation: CASSPRPGGPKNIQYF.